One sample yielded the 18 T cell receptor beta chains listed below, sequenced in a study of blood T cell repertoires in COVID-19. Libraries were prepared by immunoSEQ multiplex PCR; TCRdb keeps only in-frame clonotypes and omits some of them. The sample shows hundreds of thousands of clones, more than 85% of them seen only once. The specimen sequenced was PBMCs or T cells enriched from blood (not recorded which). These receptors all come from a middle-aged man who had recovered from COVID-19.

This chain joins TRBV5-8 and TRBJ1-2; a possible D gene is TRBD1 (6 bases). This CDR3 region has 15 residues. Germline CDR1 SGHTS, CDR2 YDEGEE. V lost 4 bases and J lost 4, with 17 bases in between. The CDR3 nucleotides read TGTGCCAGCAGCCTCAGGCAGGGGCGAGGCTATGGCTACACCTTC. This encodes CASSLRQGRGYGYTF.

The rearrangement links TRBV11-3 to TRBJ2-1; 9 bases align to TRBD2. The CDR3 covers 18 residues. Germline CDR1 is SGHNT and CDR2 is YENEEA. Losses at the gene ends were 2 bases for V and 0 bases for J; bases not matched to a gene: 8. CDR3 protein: CASSLRLAGPSSYNEQFF. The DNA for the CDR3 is TGTGCCAGCAGCTTAAGGCTAGCGGGGCCCAGCTCCTACAATGAGCAGTTCTTC.

The chain's CDR3 is CASSPRQGAYEQYF. CDR3 nucleotides: TGTGCCAGCAGTCCGAGACAGGGGGCTTACGAGCAGTACTTC. The gene calls are TRBV28 and TRBJ2-7; 10 bases are shared with TRBD1. This CDR3 spans 14 amino acids. CDR1 and CDR2 from the germline V gene are MDHEN and SYDVKM. The V and J ends lost 5 bases and 4 bases, in that order; junction bases with no gene match: 5.

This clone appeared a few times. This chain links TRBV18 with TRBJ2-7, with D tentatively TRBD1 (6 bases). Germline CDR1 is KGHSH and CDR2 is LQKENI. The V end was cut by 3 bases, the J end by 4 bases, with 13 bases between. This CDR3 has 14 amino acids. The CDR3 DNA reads TGTGCCAGCTCACCGACAGGTGCTATGTACGAGCAGTACTTC. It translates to CASSPTGAMYEQYF.

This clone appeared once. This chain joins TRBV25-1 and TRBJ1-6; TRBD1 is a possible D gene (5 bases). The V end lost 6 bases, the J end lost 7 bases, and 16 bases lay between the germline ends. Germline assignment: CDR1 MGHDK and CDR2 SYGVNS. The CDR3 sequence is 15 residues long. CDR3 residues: CASSSREGGNSPLHF. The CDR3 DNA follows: TGTGCCAGCAGCAGCAGGGAGGGAGGAAATTCACCCCTCCACTTT. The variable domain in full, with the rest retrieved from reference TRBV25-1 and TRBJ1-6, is EADIYQTPRYLVIGTGKKITLECSQTMGHDKMYWYQQDPGMELHLIHYSYGVNSTEKGDLSSESTVSRIRTEHFPLTLESARPSHTSQYLCASSSREGGNSPLHFGNGTRLTVT.

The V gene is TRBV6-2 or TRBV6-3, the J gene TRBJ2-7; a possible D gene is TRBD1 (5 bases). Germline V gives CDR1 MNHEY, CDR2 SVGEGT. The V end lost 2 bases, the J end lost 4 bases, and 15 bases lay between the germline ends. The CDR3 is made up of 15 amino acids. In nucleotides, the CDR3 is TGTGCCAGCAGTTACCTTGGCAGGGCGATGTACGAGCAGTACTTC. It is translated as CASSYLGRAMYEQYF.

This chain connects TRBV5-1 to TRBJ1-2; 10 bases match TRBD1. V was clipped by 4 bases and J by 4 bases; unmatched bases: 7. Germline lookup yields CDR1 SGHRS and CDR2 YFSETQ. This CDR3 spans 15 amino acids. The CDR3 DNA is TGCGCCAGCAGCCTGTCGGGACAGGGGCCCTATGGCTACACCTTC. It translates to CASSLSGQGPYGYTF.

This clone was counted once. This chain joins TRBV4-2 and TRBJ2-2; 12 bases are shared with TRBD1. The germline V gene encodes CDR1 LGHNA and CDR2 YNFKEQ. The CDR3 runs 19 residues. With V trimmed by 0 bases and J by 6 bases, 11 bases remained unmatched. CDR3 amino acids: CASSQEGGGTGGRAGELFF. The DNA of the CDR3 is TGTGCCAGCAGCCAAGAAGGGGGAGGGACAGGGGGCAGAGCCGGGGAGCTGTTTTTT.

CDR3 loop: CASSQGDTEQFF. CDR3 DNA sequence: TGTGCCAGCAGCCAGGGGGATACTGAGCAGTTCTTC. V is TRBV7-9 and J is TRBJ2-1, with 7 bases matching TRBD1. From germline, CDR1 is SEHNR and CDR2 FQNEAQ (reference sequence). The CDR3 length is 12 residues. The V gene end was trimmed by 5 bases and the J gene end by 9 bases; junction bases not matched to a gene: 4. The whole variable domain, filled in from reference TRBV7-9 and TRBJ2-1, reads DTGVSQNPRHKITKRGQNVTFRCDPISEHNRLYWYRQTLGQGPEFLTYFQNEAQLEKSRLLSDRFSAERPKGSFSTLEIQRTEQGDSAMYLCASSQGDTEQFFGPGTRLTVL.

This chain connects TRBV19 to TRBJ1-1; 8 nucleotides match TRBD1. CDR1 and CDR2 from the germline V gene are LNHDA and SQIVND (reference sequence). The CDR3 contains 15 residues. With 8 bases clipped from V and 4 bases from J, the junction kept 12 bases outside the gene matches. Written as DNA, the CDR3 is TGTGCCAGTCGTCACTCCGGACAGGGATTCACTGAAGCTTTCTTT. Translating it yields CASRHSGQGFTEAFF.

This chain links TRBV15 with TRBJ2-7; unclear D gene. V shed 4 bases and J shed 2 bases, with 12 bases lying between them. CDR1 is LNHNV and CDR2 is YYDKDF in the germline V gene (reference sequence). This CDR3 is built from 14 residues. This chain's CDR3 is CATSIGSRAYEQYF. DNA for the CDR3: TGTGCCACCAGCATTGGTTCGCGTGCCTACGAGCAGTACTTC.

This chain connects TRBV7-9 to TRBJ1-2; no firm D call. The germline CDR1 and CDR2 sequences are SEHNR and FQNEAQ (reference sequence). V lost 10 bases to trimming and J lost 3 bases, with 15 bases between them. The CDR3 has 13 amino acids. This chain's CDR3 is CATPGGQDYGYTF. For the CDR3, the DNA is TGTGCCACCCCGGGCGGGCAGGACTATGGCTACACCTTC. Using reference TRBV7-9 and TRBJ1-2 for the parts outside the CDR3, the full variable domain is DTGVSQNPRHKITKRGQNVTFRCDPISEHNRLYWYRQTLGQGPEFLTYFQNEAQLEKSRLLSDRFSAERPKGSFSTLEIQRTEQGDSAMYLCATPGGQDYGYTFGSGTRLTVV.

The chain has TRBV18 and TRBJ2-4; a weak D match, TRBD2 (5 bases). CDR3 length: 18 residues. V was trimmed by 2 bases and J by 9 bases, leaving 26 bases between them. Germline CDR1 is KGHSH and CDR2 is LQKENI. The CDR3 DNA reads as TGTGCCAGCTCACCATCCCTTGGAAGGACTGAGCGTAGTGGCATTCAGTACTTC. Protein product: CASSPSLGRTERSGIQYF.

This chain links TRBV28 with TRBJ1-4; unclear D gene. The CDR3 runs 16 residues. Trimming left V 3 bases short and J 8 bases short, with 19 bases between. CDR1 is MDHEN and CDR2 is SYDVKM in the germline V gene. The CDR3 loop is CASSFSVGREREKLFF. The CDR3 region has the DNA TGTGCCAGCAGTTTCTCCGTCGGTCGGGAAAGAGAAAAACTGTTTTTT.

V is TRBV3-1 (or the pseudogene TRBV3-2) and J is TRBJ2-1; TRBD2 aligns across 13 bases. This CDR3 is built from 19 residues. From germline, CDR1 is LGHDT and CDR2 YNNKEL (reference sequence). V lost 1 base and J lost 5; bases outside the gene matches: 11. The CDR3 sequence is CASSQAGLAGVATDNEQFF. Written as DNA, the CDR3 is TGTGCCAGCAGCCAAGCCGGACTAGCGGGGGTGGCGACCGACAATGAGCAGTTCTTC.

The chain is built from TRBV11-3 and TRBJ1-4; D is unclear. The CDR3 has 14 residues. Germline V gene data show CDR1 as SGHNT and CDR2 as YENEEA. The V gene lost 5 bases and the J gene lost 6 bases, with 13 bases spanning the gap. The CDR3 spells CASSAWALDEKLFF. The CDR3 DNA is TGTGCCAGCAGCGCGTGGGCCTTGGATGAAAAACTGTTTTTT.

CDR3 nucleotides: TGTGCCAGTAGTACATCCGGGACTAGCGCTCGGAGTTCCTACAATGAGCAGTTCTTC. This gives the protein CASSTSGTSARSSYNEQFF. The chain combines TRBV19 with TRBJ2-1; 10 bases are a match to TRBD2. Germline values: CDR1 LNHDA, CDR2 SQIVND (reference sequence). The CDR3 extends over 19 amino acids. The trim removed 4 bases at V and 1 base at J, leaving 13 bases unmatched.

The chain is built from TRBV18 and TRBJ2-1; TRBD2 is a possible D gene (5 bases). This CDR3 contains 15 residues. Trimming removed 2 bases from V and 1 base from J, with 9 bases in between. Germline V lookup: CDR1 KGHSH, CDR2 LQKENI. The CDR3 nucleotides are TGTGCCAGCTCACCATCAGAGGGATCCTACAATGAGCAGTTCTTC. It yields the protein CASSPSEGSYNEQFF.